This T cell receptor (beta chain) was identified during a study of early T cells in non-severe SARS-CoV-2 infection. Overall study: Sequenced material consisted of bulk RNA (from unsorted whole blood), and chains were unpaired.

As part of library construction, unique molecular identifiers were attached to individual cDNA molecules. TCRdb fed the 5' RACE reads into MiXCR, producing one record per CDR3 protein. The sample includes under 35,000 distinct CDR3 sequences, 5% to 5.5% seen only once; the top ten take around 3.8%. Findings and caveats of the study: Lookups in VDJdb leaned toward anti-spike CD8 responses and missed private and CD4 specificities.

This clonotype was observed many times. What it binds is unknown. From germline, CDR1 is SGHNT and CDR2 YYREEE (reference sequence). The CDR3 length is 14 residues. V lost 0 bases, J lost 8 bases, and 9 bases lay in between. The sequenced material came from whole blood. The rearrangement links TRBV5-4 to TRBJ1-6, with D hard to call. The source of this sequence is an adult who was a healthcare worker with PCR-confirmed SARS-CoV-2 infection or an uninfected control (not recorded which). CDR3 nucleotides: TGTGCCAGCAGCTTGGGCCAGGCCTATTCACCCCTCCACTTT. Translating it yields CASSLGQAYSPLHF.